This T cell receptor (beta chain) emerged from a study of control samples from healthy donors and cancer patients. V lost 3 bases to trimming and J lost 10 bases, with 7 bases between them. The germline V gene has CDR1 LNHDA and CDR2 SQIVND (reference sequence). The CDR3 sequence is 11 residues long. This table comes from immunoSEQ multiplex PCR, and its TCRdb copy is limited to in-frame clones, with some not included. Of about 140,000 clones listed, about 90% are singletons. The clonotype originates from a man in his late teens or twenties in good health. This chain uses TRBV19 with TRBJ1-5, with D tentatively TRBD1 (6 bases). What was sequenced was blood. CDR3 nucleotides: TGTGCCAGTAGTATGGGGGGCCCCCAGCATTTT. It is translated as CASSMGGPQHF. The full variable domain, in which reference TRBV19 and TRBJ1-5 provide the parts outside the CDR3, is DGGITQSPKYLFRKEGQNVTLSCEQNLNHDAMYWYRQDPGQGLRLIYYSQIVNDFQKGDIAEGYSVSREKKESFPLTVTSAQKNPTAFYLCASSMGGPQHFGDGTRLSIL.